What follows are 8 T cell receptor beta chains derived from one specimen sequenced in a study of human T cells and chemical hapten exposure. The time point: patch test 2, 6 weeks after DPC sensitization. Indicated treatment: therapeutic diphenylcyclopropenone sensitization with weekly scalp DPC. One entry per CDR3 protein results from TCRdb running MiXCR on the RACE reads. The profile shows 110,000 or so distinct CDR3 sequences, more than 7% of them singletons. The sequencing used whole blood, collected in connection with sensitization to the hapten diphenylcyclopropenone (DPC). The origin of the receptors is a woman in her thirties or forties with alopecia areata. Some clones in this sample may be carry-over from other donors' samples.

In this sample, this clonotype turned up many times. V and J are TRBV19 and TRBJ2-2; no clear D. The V and J ends lost 6 bases and 4 bases respectively, with 9 bases between them. The CDR3 covers 13 residues. CDR1 LNHDA and CDR2 SQIVND come from the germline V gene (reference sequence). The CDR3, as DNA: TGTGCCAGTAGACTGGGTGCCACCGGGGAGCTGTTTTTT. This codes for CASRLGATGELFF.

The chain uses TRBV27 and TRBJ2-5; TRBD2 aligns across 8 bases. This CDR3 has 15 amino acids. The germline V gene encodes CDR1 MNHEY and CDR2 SMNVEV (reference sequence). V shed 10 bases, J shed 7 bases, and the junction held 17 bases outside the gene matches. The CDR3, as DNA: TGTGCCAACCCGGGACTAGTGAGATTTTTTGGGACCCAGTACTTC. Translating gives CANPGLVRFFGTQYF.

In this sample, this clonotype turned up a few times. The rearrangement joins TRBV29-1 to TRBJ1-2; 12 nucleotides align to TRBD1. This CDR3 is built from 13 residues. Germline V lookup: CDR1 SQVTM, CDR2 ANQGSEA. The V segment lost 6 bases and the J segment 8 bases; nucleotides outside the gene matches: 7. The CDR3 loop is CSVGDRGPVGYTF. The DNA for the CDR3 is TGCAGCGTAGGGGACAGGGGGCCGGTGGGCTACACCTTC.

This clonotype showed up many times. The chain has TRBV6-5 and TRBJ2-1; D is possibly TRBD1 or TRBD2 (5 bases each). The germline V gene has CDR1 MNHEY and CDR2 SVGAGI. The CDR3 consists of 13 residues. Between the trimmed V and J ends, which lost 5 bases and 9 bases, there was a span of 14 bases. CDR3 protein: CASSRGALLEQFF. In DNA form, the CDR3 reads TGTGCCAGCAGTAGAGGGGCACTCCTTGAGCAGTTCTTC.

A few counts support this clonotype. The chain combines TRBV6-5 with TRBJ2-1; 14 bases match TRBD2. CDR3 length: 15 residues. After removal of 4 bases from V and 10 bases from J, the junction contained 6 bases not matched to a gene. CDR1 and CDR2 (germline): MNHEY, SVGAGI. CDR3 sequence (DNA): TGTGCCAGCAGTTTCGGACTAGCGGGGGGTCGGGAGCAGTTCTTC. Amino acid sequence: CASSFGLAGGREQFF.

In its sample, this clonotype was seen many times. The chain has TRBV6-5 and TRBJ1-3; D ambiguous. Trimming left V 6 bases short and J 0 bases short, with 15 bases between. Per the germline V gene, CDR1 is MNHEY and CDR2 is SVGAGI. The CDR3 runs to 16 residues. The DNA for the CDR3 is TGTGCCAGCAGCCGAACGGACGCCTACTCTGGAAACACCATATATTTT. Its translation: CASSRTDAYSGNTIYF.

This clonotype was detected many times. This chain links TRBV5-1 with TRBJ2-5; D not resolved. The ends were cut back, 7 bases at V and 2 bases at J, with 3 bases in the middle. In germline, CDR1 is SGHRS, CDR2 YFSETQ. The CDR3 runs to 10 residues. The CDR3 DNA follows: TGCGCCAGCGTACAAGAGACCCAGTACTTC. Residues: CASVQETQYF.

The V gene is TRBV5-1, the J gene TRBJ1-1, with D unresolved. V lost 4 bases and J lost 1, with 8 bases in between. Germline CDR1 SGHRS, CDR2 YFSETQ. The CDR3 runs 13 residues. The CDR3 nucleotides are TGCGCCAGCAGCCGCGGCGGGAACACTGAAGCTTTCTTT. It codes for CASSRGGNTEAFF.